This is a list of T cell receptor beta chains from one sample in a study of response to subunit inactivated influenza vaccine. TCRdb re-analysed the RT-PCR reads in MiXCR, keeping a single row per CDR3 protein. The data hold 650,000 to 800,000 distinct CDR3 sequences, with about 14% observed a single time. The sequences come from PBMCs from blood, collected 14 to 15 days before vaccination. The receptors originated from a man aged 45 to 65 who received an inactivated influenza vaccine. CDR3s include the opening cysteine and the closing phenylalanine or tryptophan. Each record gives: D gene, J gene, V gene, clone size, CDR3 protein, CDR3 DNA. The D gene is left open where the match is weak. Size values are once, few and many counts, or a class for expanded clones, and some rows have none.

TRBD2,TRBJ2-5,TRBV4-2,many,CASSQGSSGEETQYF,TGTGCCAGCAGCCAAGGTTCTAGCGGGGAGGAGACCCAGTACTTC
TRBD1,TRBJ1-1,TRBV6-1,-,CASRAGTANTEAFF,TGTGCCAGCAGGGCCGGGACAGCGAACACTGAAGCTTTCTTT
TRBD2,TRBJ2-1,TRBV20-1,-,CSTGTSGSYEQFF,TGCAGCACCGGGACTAGCGGGAGCTATGAGCAGTTCTTC
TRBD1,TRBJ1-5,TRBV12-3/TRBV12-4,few,CASRAQGAIQPQHF,TGTGCCAGCCGCGCACAGGGGGCAATTCAGCCCCAGCATTTT
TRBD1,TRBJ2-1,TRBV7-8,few,CASSLGTGDGVDEQFF,TGTGCCAGCAGCTTAGGGACAGGGGACGGAGTGGATGAGCAGTTCTTC
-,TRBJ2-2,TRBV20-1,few,CSAAPVINTGELFF,TGCAGTGCTGCCCCGGTGATAAACACCGGGGAGCTGTTTTTT
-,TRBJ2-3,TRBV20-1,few,CSAPRQGTDTQYF,TGCAGTGCCCCGAGACAGGGCACAGATACGCAGTATTTT
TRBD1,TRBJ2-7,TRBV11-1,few,CASTPPQVGGAIYEQYF,TGTGCCAGCACCCCCCCCCAGGTAGGGGGCGCGATCTACGAGCAGTACTTC
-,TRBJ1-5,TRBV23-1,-,CASSQSGGRISNQPQHF,TGCGCCAGCAGTCAATCGGGGGGACGTATTAGCAATCAGCCCCAGCATTTT
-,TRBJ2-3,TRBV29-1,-,CSVDQRVMADTQYF,TGCAGCGTTGACCAGAGGGTAATGGCGGATACGCAGTATTTT
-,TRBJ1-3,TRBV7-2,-,CASSLGTGNTIYF,TGTGCCAGCAGCTTAGGGACTGGAAACACCATATATTTT
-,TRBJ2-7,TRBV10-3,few,CAISANRAEQYF,TGTGCCATCAGTGCGAACAGGGCCGAGCAGTACTTC
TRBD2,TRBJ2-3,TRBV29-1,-,CSVGGTSLTDTQYF,TGCAGCGTTGGGGGGACTAGCTTAACAGATACGCAGTATTTT
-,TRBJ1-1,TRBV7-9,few,CASSLGLVNTEAFF,TGTGCCAGCAGCTTAGGCCTGGTGAACACTGAAGCTTTCTTT
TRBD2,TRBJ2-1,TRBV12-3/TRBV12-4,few,CASSYRLAAYNEQFF,TGTGCCAGCAGTTATCGACTAGCGGCCTACAATGAGCAGTTCTTC
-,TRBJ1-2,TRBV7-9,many,CASSRDRGNYGYTF,TGTGCCAGCAGCCGTGACAGAGGGAACTATGGCTACACCTTC
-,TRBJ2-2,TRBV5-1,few,CASSERQNTGELFF,TGCGCCAGCAGTGAACGTCAGAACACCGGGGAGCTGTTTTTT
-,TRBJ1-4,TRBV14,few,CASSQGGTYREKLFF,TGTGCCAGCAGCCAAGGCGGGACCTACCGTGAAAAACTGTTTTTT
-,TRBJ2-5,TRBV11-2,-,CASSLAGTPQETQYF,TGTGCCAGCAGCTTAGCCGGGACTCCGCAAGAGACCCAGTACTTC
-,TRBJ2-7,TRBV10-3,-,CAISPEGIEQYF,TGTGCCATCAGTCCCGAGGGGATCGAGCAGTACTTC
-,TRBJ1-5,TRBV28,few,CATDSDLRPQHF,TGTGCCACTGATTCGGACCTCCGGCCCCAGCATTTT
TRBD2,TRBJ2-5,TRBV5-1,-,CASSLVLAGGSYQETQYF,TGCGCCAGCAGCTTGGTTCTAGCGGGAGGGTCGTACCAAGAGACCCAGTACTTC
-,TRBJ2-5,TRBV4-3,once,CASSGSEGPQETQYF,TGCGCCAGCAGCGGGTCGGAGGGGCCCCAAGAGACCCAGTACTTC
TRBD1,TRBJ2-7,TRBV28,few,CASSAYRGLSYEQYF,TGTGCCAGCAGTGCCTACAGGGGGCTTAGCTACGAGCAGTACTTC
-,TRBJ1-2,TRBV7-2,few,CASSLDMAGGYGYTF,TGTGCCAGCAGCTTAGATATGGCAGGCGGCTATGGCTACACCTTC
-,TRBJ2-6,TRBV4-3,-,CASSQDPGRAPGANVLTF,TGCGCCAGCAGCCAAGATCCTGGCAGGGCACCTGGGGCCAACGTCCTGACTTTC
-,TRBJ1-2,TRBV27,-,CASSLRWASNYGYTF,TGTGCCAGCAGTTTACGATGGGCATCTAACTATGGCTACACCTTC
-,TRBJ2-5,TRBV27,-,CASSLVPEPQETQYF,TGTGCCAGCAGTTTAGTGCCGGAACCCCAAGAGACCCAGTACTTC
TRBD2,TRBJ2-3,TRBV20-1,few,CSAFRGGGDTDTQYF,TGCAGTGCTTTTAGGGGCGGGGGTGACACAGATACGCAGTATTTT
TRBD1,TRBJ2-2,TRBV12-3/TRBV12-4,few,CASSPGQGYTGELFF,TGTGCCAGCAGTCCGGGACAGGGTTACACCGGGGAGCTGTTTTTT
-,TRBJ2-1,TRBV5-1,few,CASSPLGRELGNEQFF,TGCGCCAGCAGCCCCCTCGGCCGGGAGCTGGGCAATGAGCAGTTCTTC
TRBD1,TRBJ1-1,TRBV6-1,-,CASSQEGQYVVNTEAFF,TGTGCCAGCAGTCAGGAGGGACAGTACGTTGTGAACACTGAAGCTTTCTTT
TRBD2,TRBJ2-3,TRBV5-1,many,CASSLVAGGSTDTQYF,TGCGCCAGCAGCTTGGTAGCGGGGGGATCCACAGATACGCAGTATTTT
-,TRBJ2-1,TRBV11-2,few,CASSELGNEQFF,TGTGCCAGCAGCGAACTAGGCAATGAGCAGTTCTTC
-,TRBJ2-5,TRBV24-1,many,CATSAAQETQYF,TGTGCCACCAGTGCTGCCCAAGAGACCCAGTACTTC
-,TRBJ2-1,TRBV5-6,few,CASSLGVSRRDEQFF,TGTGCCAGCAGCTTGGGAGTCAGTCGGAGGGATGAGCAGTTCTTC
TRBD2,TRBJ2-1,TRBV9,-,CASSPTSGVAGDEQFF,TGTGCCAGCAGCCCCACTAGCGGGGTGGCGGGCGATGAGCAGTTCTTC
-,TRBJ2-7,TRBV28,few,CASSLASPGSYEQYF,TGTGCCAGCAGTTTAGCCTCCCCCGGGAGCTACGAGCAGTACTTC
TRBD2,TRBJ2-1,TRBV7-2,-,CASSPSGRARYEQFF,TGTGCCAGCAGCCCTAGCGGGAGGGCTCGCTATGAGCAGTTCTTC
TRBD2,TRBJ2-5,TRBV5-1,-,CASSLVTSGRVQETQYF,TGCGCCAGCAGCTTGGTGACTAGCGGGAGGGTACAAGAGACCCAGTACTTC
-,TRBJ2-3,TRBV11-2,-,CASSHPGAPDTQYF,TGTGCCAGCAGCCATCCGGGAGCCCCAGATACGCAGTATTTT
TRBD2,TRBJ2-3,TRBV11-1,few,CASSSPGTSGGRTDTQYF,TGTGCCAGCAGCTCCCCCGGGACTAGCGGGGGGCGCACAGATACGCAGTATTTT
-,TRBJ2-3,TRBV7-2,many,CASSLVREDTQYF,TGTGCCAGCAGCTTAGTTAGGGAAGATACGCAGTATTTT
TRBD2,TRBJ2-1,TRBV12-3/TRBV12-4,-,CASTILAGGYNEQFF,TGTGCCAGCACTATCTTAGCGGGAGGCTACAATGAGCAGTTCTTC
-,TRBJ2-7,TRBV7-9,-,CASSGPYSYEQYF,TGTGCCAGCAGTGGACCCTACTCCTACGAGCAGTACTTC
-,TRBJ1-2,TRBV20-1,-,CSAAPGFYGYTF,TGCAGTGCAGCCCCGGGATTCTATGGCTACACCTTC
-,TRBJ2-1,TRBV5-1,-,CASSMGDTNEQFF,TGCGCCAGCAGCATGGGGGACACCAATGAGCAGTTCTTC
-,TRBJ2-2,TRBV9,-,CASSAESGTGELFF,TGTGCCAGCAGCGCAGAGTCGGGAACCGGGGAGCTGTTTTTT
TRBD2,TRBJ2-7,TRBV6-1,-,CASRPLAGTSGSYEQYF,TGTGCCAGCAGGCCCCTCGCCGGGACTAGCGGCTCCTACGAGCAGTACTTC
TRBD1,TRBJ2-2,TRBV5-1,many,CASSFRQGLAGELFF,TGCGCCAGCAGCTTCAGACAGGGGCTGGCCGGGGAGCTGTTTTTT
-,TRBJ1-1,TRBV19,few,CASSITDGGNTEAFF,TGTGCCAGTAGTATAACGGACGGGGGGAACACTGAAGCTTTCTTT
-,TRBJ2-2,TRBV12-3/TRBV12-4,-,CASSAPNLLTGELFF,TGTGCCAGCAGTGCCCCCAACCTGCTGACCGGGGAGCTGTTTTTT
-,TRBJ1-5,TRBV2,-,CASTGHPAGNQPQHF,TGTGCCAGCACCGGACACCCCGCGGGCAATCAGCCCCAGCATTTT
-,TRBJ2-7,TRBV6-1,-,CATHIRESSYEQYF,TGTGCCACCCACATACGGGAAAGCTCCTACGAGCAGTACTTC
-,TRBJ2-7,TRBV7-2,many,CASSLAVGTGYEQYF,TGTGCCAGCAGCTTAGCCGTAGGGACTGGCTACGAGCAGTACTTC
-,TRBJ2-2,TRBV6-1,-,CASTETLLTGELFF,TGTGCCAGCACCGAGACCTTACTGACCGGGGAGCTGTTTTTT